The next 23 T cell receptor beta chains were all read from a single sample in a study of blood T cell repertoires in COVID-19. The data were produced by immunoSEQ multiplex PCR, yet TCRdb's version contains in-frame clones alone and is incomplete. The sample includes over 120,000 clones, just under 85% of them seen just once. What was sequenced was PBMCs or T cells enriched from blood (not recorded which). These receptors all stem from a man aged 50-60 years who had recovered from COVID-19.

This clone was observed once. This chain uses TRBV19 with TRBJ2-7; tentatively, D is TRBD1 (5 bases). Trimming cost V 3 bases and J 0 bases, with 9 bases left between them. The CDR3 contains 14 residues. Germline assignment: CDR1 LNHDA and CDR2 SQIVND (reference sequence). DNA of the CDR3: TGTGCCAGTAGTATGGACACGGCCTCCTACGAGCAGTACTTC. Its translation is CASSMDTASYEQYF.

The V and J genes are TRBV11-3 and TRBJ2-3, with 7 nucleotides matching TRBD1. The CDR3 is 13 residues long. Trimming took 2 bases from V and 6 from J; bases not matched to a gene: 2. CDR1 SGHNT and CDR2 YENEEA come from the germline V gene. For the CDR3, the DNA is TGTGCCAGCAGCTTAAGGGGGCGCGATACGCAGTATTTT. The encoded protein is CASSLRGRDTQYF.

This chain uses TRBV5-5 with TRBJ2-5, with TRBD1 as a possible D gene (6 bases). V was pared by 0 bases and J by 0 bases, with 6 bases between. The CDR3 is made up of 14 amino acids. Germline V gene data show CDR1 as SGHKS and CDR2 as YYEKEE (reference sequence). Here the CDR3 reads CASSLGTDQETQYF. The CDR3 bases are TGTGCCAGCAGCTTGGGGACAGACCAAGAGACCCAGTACTTC.

This sequence joins TRBV28 and TRBJ1-2; 7 bases fit TRBD1. V dropped 7 bases and J dropped 4; count of bases not matched to a gene: 9. The CDR3 has 14 amino acids. Germline-derived CDR1 and CDR2 are MDHEN and SYDVKM. The CDR3 protein is CASTPGQDSYGYTF. In DNA, the CDR3 is TGTGCCAGCACTCCAGGACAGGACTCCTATGGCTACACCTTC.

The table lists this clone with a few counts. The rearrangement joins TRBV6-5 to TRBJ2-7; perhaps TRBD1 as D (5 bases). Trimming removed 7 bases at V and 4 bases at J, with 14 bases between. CDR3 length equals 13 residues. From germline, CDR1 is MNHEY and CDR2 SVGAGI. The CDR3 here is CASNQGLTYEQYF. In nucleotides, the CDR3 is TGTGCCAGCAACCAGGGCCTCACTTACGAGCAGTACTTC.

The chain links TRBV18 to TRBJ1-5; 12 bases are shared with TRBD1. This CDR3 has 16 residues. After removal of 2 bases from V and 4 bases from J, the junction contained 3 bases not matched to a gene. CDR1 is KGHSH and CDR2 is LQKENI in the germline V gene. The CDR3 sequence is CASSPTGQGANQPQHF. The CDR3 nucleotides are TGTGCCAGCTCACCAACGGGACAGGGGGCTAATCAGCCCCAGCATTTT.

This clone has a handful of counts. J is TRBJ1-5 and V is TRBV14; no reliable D call. Germline lookup yields CDR1 SGHDN and CDR2 FVKESK. The CDR3 consists of 14 residues. V was cut by 3 bases and J by 3 bases, with 9 bases left in between. CDR3 region: CASSQSHSNQPQHF. CDR3 bases: TGTGCCAGCAGCCAGAGTCACTCCAATCAGCCCCAGCATTTT.

The chain's CDR3 is CASSERTPTGSTGSPLHF. Here the CDR3 DNA reads TGTGCCAGCAGTGAACGAACACCGACAGGGAGCACTGGTTCACCCCTCCACTTT. This chain links TRBV25-1 with TRBJ1-6, with 7 bases that match TRBD1. Germline V gene lookup returns CDR1 MGHDK and CDR2 SYGVNS. CDR3 length: 18 amino acids. Trimming at V came to 2 bases and at J to 9 bases, leaving 16 bases not matched to a gene.

The chain recombines TRBV6-6 with TRBJ2-7, with D tentatively TRBD1 (6 bases). Germline CDR1 is MNHNY and CDR2 is SVGAGI (reference sequence). Trimming pared 6 bases from V and 3 bases from J, leaving 12 bases between. This CDR3 has 13 amino acids. CDR3 DNA: TGTGCCAGCAGGGGGACACTAAACTACGAGCAGTACTTC. Amino acid sequence: CASRGTLNYEQYF.

V usage is TRBV5-6 and J usage is TRBJ1-1; a weak D match, TRBD1 (5 bases). The germline V gene encodes CDR1 SGHDT and CDR2 YYEEEE. The CDR3 contains 14 residues. Trimming took 4 bases from V and 2 from J, leaving 12 bases between them. CDR3 sequence (DNA): TGTGCCAGCAGCATCCCGACAGCCAACACTGAAGCTTTCTTT. This sequence encodes CASSIPTANTEAFF.

The chain joins TRBV4-3 to TRBJ2-7; maybe TRBD2 (5 bases). This CDR3 region has 14 residues. Deletions cut 0 bases from V and 2 bases from J, with 8 bases between. The V gene's germline CDR1 is LGHNA and CDR2 YSLEER. The CDR3 loop is CASSQDHGAYEQYF. For the CDR3, the DNA is TGCGCCAGCAGCCAAGATCACGGGGCCTACGAGCAGTACTTC.

This rearrangement joins TRBV27 to TRBJ2-4; TRBD2 matches at 10 bases. Germline lookup yields CDR1 MNHEY and CDR2 SMNVEV (reference sequence). Unmatched junction bases numbered 5, after V lost 0 bases and J lost 3 bases. The CDR3 runs to 17 residues. Here the CDR3 reads CASSLSQRGGLKNIQYF. In DNA form, the CDR3 reads TGTGCCAGCAGTTTATCACAGCGGGGGGGCCTCAAAAACATTCAGTACTTC.

J is TRBJ2-1 and V is TRBV10-3; 9 nucleotides line up with TRBD2. With 10 bases clipped from V and 0 bases from J, the junction kept 7 bases outside the gene matches. In germline, CDR1 is ENHRY, CDR2 SYGVKD. The CDR3 sequence is 15 residues long. The CDR3 sequence: CATSGGPSSYNEQFF. CDR3 nucleotide sequence: TGTGCCACAAGCGGGGGGCCGAGCTCCTACAATGAGCAGTTCTTC.

This chain links TRBV30 with TRBJ2-3; the match to TRBD1 covers 9 bases. In germline, CDR1 is GTSNPN, CDR2 SVGIG (reference sequence). The CDR3 runs 16 residues. V lost 1 base to trimming and J lost 2 bases; unmatched junction nucleotides: 7. The chain's CDR3 is CAWSGGQGGYTDTQYF. DNA of the CDR3: TGTGCCTGGAGTGGGGGACAGGGTGGGTACACAGATACGCAGTATTTT.

This clone was recorded a few times. The chain uses TRBV6-5 and TRBJ1-1, with D possibly TRBD1 on 6 matching bases. CDR3 length equals 13 residues. The V and J ends lost 4 bases and 9 bases respectively, with 15 bases between them. The germline gives CDR1 MNHEY, CDR2 SVGAGI. CDR3 amino acids: CASSLTLQGKAFF. As DNA, the CDR3 is TGTGCCAGCAGTTTGACTCTTCAGGGGAAAGCTTTCTTT.

The chain combines TRBV25-1 with TRBJ1-6; 8 bases fit TRBD1. The CDR3 sequence is 14 residues long. CDR1 MGHDK and CDR2 SYGVNS come from the germline V gene. Trimming removed 3 bases from V and 10 bases from J; junction bases left unmatched: 5. CDR3 residues: CASSDRGPGSPLHF. CDR3 nucleotide sequence: TGTGCCAGCAGTGACAGGGGGCCTGGATCACCCCTCCACTTT.

The J gene is TRBJ2-7, the V gene TRBV7-9, with D perhaps matching TRBD2 (6 bases). Germline V CDR1 and CDR2: SEHNR, FQNEAQ (reference sequence). The CDR3 is 13 amino acids. V was trimmed by 1 base and J by 8 bases, leaving 12 bases between them. For the CDR3, the DNA is TGTGCCAGCAGCTTAGTGGAGGGTTTCCAGCAGTACTTC. Its translation is CASSLVEGFQQYF.

This clone was counted a few times. V usage is TRBV29-1 and J usage is TRBJ2-4; TRBD1 matches at 7 bases. V lost 6 bases to trimming and J lost 9 bases; unmatched junction nucleotides: 11. This CDR3 is 13 amino acids long. Germline CDR1 SQVTM, CDR2 ANQGSEA. CDR3 region: CSVEMRTGSIQYF. CDR3 DNA sequence: TGCAGCGTGGAGATGAGGACAGGCAGCATTCAGTACTTC.

V and J are TRBV11-2 and TRBJ2-1; a weak D match, TRBD1 (5 bases). The CDR3 runs 12 residues. Trimming left V 0 bases short and J 12 bases short, with 9 bases between. The germline CDR1 and CDR2 sequences are SGHAT and FQNNGV. This CDR3 reads CASSLDRVGQFF. The CDR3, as DNA: TGTGCCAGCAGCTTAGACAGGGTCGGGCAGTTCTTC.

The V and J genes are TRBV4-3 and TRBJ2-4, with 13 bases fitting TRBD2. V lost 3 bases, J lost 8 bases, and 1 base stayed unmatched. Germline V gives CDR1 LGHNA, CDR2 YSLEER. This CDR3 contains 14 residues. The CDR3 protein is CASSQTSGGYIQYF. CDR3 nucleotide sequence: TGCGCCAGCAGCCAGACTAGCGGGGGGTACATTCAGTACTTC.

The chain recombines TRBV5-4 with TRBJ2-1; TRBD2 matches at 9 bases. Germline loops: CDR1 SGHNT, CDR2 YYREEE (reference sequence). The CDR3 runs 14 residues. V was pared by 0 bases and J by 10 bases, with 5 bases of the junction left unmatched. Here the CDR3 reads CASSLGGGAREQFF. The CDR3 DNA is TGTGCCAGCAGCTTGGGCGGGGGGGCCCGGGAGCAGTTCTTC.

The chain joins TRBV5-1 to TRBJ1-6; perhaps TRBD1 as D (6 bases). V gave up 1 base and J gave up 5 bases, with 25 bases separating them. The CDR3 contains 20 residues. The V gene's germline CDR1 is SGHRS and CDR2 YFSETQ. The CDR3 loop is CASSLLVRGGFGSDNSPLHF. The CDR3 DNA sequence: TGCGCCAGCAGCTTGTTGGTCAGGGGCGGTTTTGGTTCCGATAATTCACCCCTCCACTTT.

This chain joins TRBV2 and TRBJ2-7; 10 positions match TRBD1. Germline V lookup: CDR1 SNHLY, CDR2 FYNNEI. Trimming removed 6 bases from V and 3 bases from J; junction bases left unmatched: 11. There are 16 residues in the CDR3. This CDR3 reads CASSPPGTGARYEQYF. The CDR3 nucleotides read TGTGCCAGCAGCCCCCCTGGGACAGGGGCCCGCTACGAGCAGTACTTC.